This entry lists 14 T cell receptor beta chains sequenced from one sample in a study of blood T cell repertoires in COVID-19. TCRdb's table, derived via immunoSEQ multiplex PCR, lists solely in-frame clones and lacks some. The sample lists some 110,000 clones; roughly 90% were seen once. The sample taken for sequencing was peripheral blood. These receptors originate from a man in his forties with acute or convalescent COVID-19.

The chain has TRBV6-5 and TRBJ1-4; D perhaps matches TRBD1 (6 bases). CDR1 and CDR2 from the germline V gene are MNHEY and SVGAGI. With 6 bases removed from V and 4 bases from J, the gap between germline ends came to 12 bases. The CDR3 loop spans 14 amino acids. CDR3 DNA: TGTGCCAGCAGGCTCGGACAGATTAATGAAAAACTGTTTTTT. Its protein product is CASRLGQINEKLFF.

The V call is TRBV5-1, the J call TRBJ1-1; 8 bases fit TRBD1. The CDR3 spans 18 residues. The germline V gene encodes CDR1 SGHRS and CDR2 YFSETQ. V lost 3 bases to trimming and J lost 0 bases; unmatched junction nucleotides: 13. CDR3 nucleotide sequence: TGCGCCAGCAGCTCACGTGCCTCCAGGGGGCAAATGAACACTGAAGCTTTCTTT. It specifies CASSSRASRGQMNTEAFF. The full variable domain, with the rest looked up from reference TRBV5-1 and TRBJ1-1, is KAGVTQTPRYLIKTRGQQVTLSCSPISGHRSVSWYQQTPGQGLQFLFEYFSETQRNKGNFPGRFSGRQFSNSRSEMNVSTLELGDSALYLCASSSRASRGQMNTEAFFGQGTRLTVV.

This chain connects TRBV7-2 to TRBJ1-2, with D uncertain. The CDR3 has 14 residues. Germline assignment: CDR1 SGHTA and CDR2 FQGNSA. Trimming took off 6 bases at V and 8 bases at J, with 19 bases between the two ends. In nucleotides, the CDR3 is TGTGCCAGCAGTTCCGGGTCTTTATTTTCCGGCTACACCTTC. Protein: CASSSGSLFSGYTF.

This rearrangement joins TRBV5-4 to TRBJ1-6, with 9 bases identical to TRBD1. Germline CDR1 reads SGHNT; CDR2 reads YYREEE (reference sequence). The CDR3 spans 15 residues. With V trimmed by 4 bases and J by 7 bases, 6 bases remained unmatched. In DNA, the CDR3 is TGTGCCAGCAGCGGAAGGACAGGGGCAAATTCACCCCTCCACTTT. Translated, it gives CASSGRTGANSPLHF.

J is TRBJ1-2 and V is TRBV30; 7 nucleotides align to TRBD1. The CDR3 runs to 16 residues. CDR1 is GTSNPN and CDR2 is SVGIG in the germline V gene (reference sequence). After removal of 3 bases from V and 4 bases from J, the junction contained 14 bases not matched to a gene. This CDR3 reads CAWRLTGAAGSYGYTF. The CDR3 DNA follows: TGTGCCTGGAGATTAACAGGGGCAGCCGGGTCCTATGGCTACACCTTC.

This chain links TRBV5-6 with TRBJ1-2, with 7 bases matching TRBD1. The J segment lost 4 bases and the V segment lost 2 bases, leaving 8 bases of the junction unmatched. The germline V gene has CDR1 SGHDT and CDR2 YYEEEE. The CDR3 spans 15 residues. The CDR3 bases are TGTGCCAGCAGCTTTTTTACAGGGGTTGGCTATGGCTACACCTTC. Translating it yields CASSFFTGVGYGYTF.

The gene calls are TRBV30 and TRBJ1-1; a possible D gene is TRBD1 (6 bases). V lost 6 bases and J 2 bases, leaving 16 bases between the germline ends. This CDR3 is 14 amino acids long. Germline CDR1 reads GTSNPN; CDR2 reads SVGIG (reference sequence). The CDR3 region is CACSPGGLNTEAFF. The CDR3 DNA is TGTGCCTGCTCCCCCGGGGGGCTTAACACTGAAGCTTTCTTT. Based on the CDR3 plus reference TRBV30 and TRBJ1-1, the full variable domain is SQTIHQWPATLVQPVGSPLSLECTVEGTSNPNLYWYRQAAGRGLQLLFYSVGIGQISSEVPQNLSASRPQDRQFILSSKKLLLSDSGFYLCACSPGGLNTEAFFGQGTRLTVV.

On this clone: At the DNA level, this CDR3 is encoded by other sequences in the same sample as well. The rearrangement links TRBV10-3 to TRBJ1-5; maybe TRBD1 (6 bases). The length of the CDR3 is 14 residues. Germline V gene data show CDR1 as ENHRY and CDR2 as SYGVKD. V gave up 3 bases and J gave up 7 bases, with 13 bases separating them. The CDR3: CAISEGTKGQPQHF. The CDR3 DNA follows: TGTGCCATCAGTGAAGGGACAAAAGGCCAGCCCCAGCATTTT.

V and J are TRBV9 and TRBJ2-3, with 11 bases matching TRBD2. Germline values: CDR1 SGDLS, CDR2 YYNGEE. This CDR3 region has 16 residues. Trimming cost V 7 bases and J 4 bases; bases outside gene matches: 11. CDR3 bases: TGTGCCAGCGATAGTTTAGCGGGAGGGCCCGCAGATACGCAGTATTTT. Its protein is CASDSLAGGPADTQYF.

This clone was seen only once. The genes are TRBV6-6 and TRBJ2-1, with 7 bases fitting TRBD1. Germline V gives CDR1 MNHNY, CDR2 SVGAGI (reference sequence). Unmatched junction bases numbered 4, after V lost 5 bases and J lost 12 bases. The CDR3 runs 11 residues. The CDR3 sequence is CASSAGTAQFF. The CDR3 nucleotides are TGTGCCAGCAGTGCCGGGACAGCGCAGTTCTTC.

V usage is TRBV27 and J usage is TRBJ1-1; maybe TRBD1 (6 bases). This CDR3 is 13 amino acids long. With 5 bases removed from V and 5 bases from J, the gap between germline ends came to 12 bases. Germline V gene data show CDR1 as MNHEY and CDR2 as SMNVEV (reference sequence). CDR3 amino acids: CASSRDKRTEAFF. CDR3 in DNA: TGTGCCAGCAGTCGGGACAAAAGGACTGAAGCTTTCTTT.

The chain couples TRBV11-2 to TRBJ2-5; 8 bases fit TRBD2. Looked up from germline, CDR1 is SGHAT and CDR2 is FQNNGV. The CDR3 is made up of 14 amino acids. Germline trimming cut 5 bases from V and 4 bases from J; bases unmatched to any gene: 6. The CDR3 reads CASSAGLVPETQYF. In DNA form, the CDR3 reads TGTGCCAGCAGCGCGGGACTAGTCCCAGAGACCCAGTACTTC.

The gene calls are TRBV30 and TRBJ2-7; weak D call: TRBD2 (5 bases). The CDR3 sequence is 12 residues long. V shed 2 bases and J shed 7 bases, with 12 bases lying between them. Germline CDR1 is GTSNPN and CDR2 is SVGIG (reference sequence). This CDR3 is CAWSTFREEQYF. The CDR3 nucleotides read TGTGCCTGGAGTACGTTTAGGGAGGAGCAGTACTTC.

Worth noting for this clone: Other DNA variants within this sample encode the same CDR3. This chain uses TRBV7-9 with TRBJ1-2; D gene uncertain. CDR3 length equals 14 residues. Per the germline V gene, CDR1 is SEHNR and CDR2 is FQNEAQ (reference sequence). V gave up 1 base and J gave up 4 bases, with 10 bases separating them. The CDR3 DNA sequence: TGTGCCAGCAGCTTAGTTGGCGGCCCCTATGGCTACACCTTC. Translating it yields CASSLVGGPYGYTF.